Listed below are T cell receptor beta chains from one sample, sequenced in a study of long-term antiretroviral therapy in people with HIV. Some clones are missing from TCRdb's copy, which holds only in-frame ones; the method was immunoSEQ multiplex PCR. Among tens of thousands of clones listed, 87% were seen once. This specimen was unsorted PBMCs, taken 0.2 years before starting antiretroviral therapy. The source is a man aged 18 to 29 with HIV. The CDR3 runs from the conserved cysteine through the conserved F or W. Each record gives: D gene, clone size, J gene, V gene, CDR3 protein, CDR3 DNA. The D gene is left open where the match is weak. Where a row states a size, it is once, few, many or the class of an expanded clone; other rows omit it.

.,.,TRBJ1-2,TRBV23-1,CASISSEENYGYTF,TGCGCCAGCATTTCCAGCGAGGAAAACTATGGCTACACCTTC
TRBD1,.,TRBJ2-5,TRBV5-6,CASSITGTEETQYF,TGTGCCAGCAGCATCACCGGGACAGAAGAGACCCAGTACTTC
.,.,TRBJ2-7,TRBV29-1,CSVAGTLYEQYF,TGCAGCGTAGCCGGGACGCTCTACGAGCAGTACTTC
TRBD1,.,TRBJ2-1,TRBV30,CAWTHLETGGLEQFF,TGTGCCTGGACCCACTTGGAAACAGGGGGCCTTGAGCAGTTCTTC
TRBD1,once,TRBJ2-7,TRBV11-2,CASSLRTGVGEQYF,TGTGCCAGCAGCCTCCGGACAGGGGTGGGGGAGCAGTACTTC
TRBD1,.,TRBJ1-5,TRBV7-9,CASSSKGANQPQHF,TGTGCCAGCAGCTCTAAGGGGGCTAATCAGCCCCAGCATTTT
.,.,TRBJ1-2,TRBV11-2,CASSYGEGGYTF,TGTGCCAGCAGCTATGGCGAGGGGGGCTACACCTTC
.,.,TRBJ2-7,TRBV27,CASSPGYYEQYF,TGTGCCAGCAGTCCTGGGTACTACGAGCAGTACTTC
TRBD1,.,TRBJ1-6,TRBV18,CASSPRQGATDNSPLHF,TGTGCCAGCTCACCACGGCAGGGGGCGACGGATAATTCACCCCTCCACTTT
.,.,TRBJ2-1,TRBV21-1,CASSLRDRPSINGGGGPFF,TGTGCCAGCAGCCTCCGGGACAGACCCTCCATAAATGGTGGCGGGGGGCCATTCTTC
.,.,TRBJ2-3,TRBV5-1,CASSLNVGETDTQYF,TGCGCCAGCAGCTTGAACGTAGGGGAAACAGATACGCAGTATTTT
.,.,TRBJ1-5,TRBV27,CASSPFTGFGQPQHF,TGTGCCAGCAGCCCCTTTACGGGTTTCGGTCAGCCCCAGCATTTT
.,.,TRBJ1-5,TRBV7-9,CASSLGPDQPQHF,TGTGCCAGCAGCTTAGGTCCTGATCAGCCCCAGCATTTT
TRBD2,.,TRBJ2-1,TRBV6-5,CASGLAGESYNEQFF,TGTGCCAGCGGTTTAGCGGGAGAGTCCTACAATGAGCAGTTCTTC
TRBD1,few,TRBJ1-4,TRBV5-1,CASSLNDRDRGYATNEKLFF,TGCGCCAGCAGCTTGAACGACCGGGACAGGGGATACGCAACTAATGAAAAACTGTTTTTT
.,.,TRBJ1-5,TRBV27,CASSLRGGYQPQHF,TGTGCCAGCAGTTTACGGGGGGGTTATCAGCCCCAGCATTTT
TRBD1,.,TRBJ1-1,TRBV19,CASSADRGRVQDTEAFF,TGTGCCAGTAGTGCTGACAGGGGGCGAGTACAGGACACTGAAGCTTTCTTT
TRBD2,.,TRBJ2-7,TRBV7-9,CASRPTSGGSYEQYF,TGTGCCAGCAGGCCTACTAGCGGGGGCTCCTACGAGCAGTACTTC
.,.,TRBJ1-1,TRBV6-5,CASSYGGGFTEAFF,TGTGCCAGCAGTTATGGGGGGGGGTTCACTGAAGCTTTCTTT
TRBD2,.,TRBJ2-7,TRBV11-2,CASSLAMASGVNEQYF,TGTGCCAGCAGCTTAGCTATGGCTAGCGGAGTCAACGAGCAGTACTTC
TRBD2,once,TRBJ2-7,TRBV2,CASSQRESSYEQYF,TGTGCCAGCAGTCAGCGGGAGAGCTCCTACGAGCAGTACTTC
.,.,TRBJ1-4,TRBV9,CASSVGPRGEKLFF,TGTGCCAGCAGCGTGGGGCCCCGGGGTGAAAAACTGTTTTTT